This T cell receptor (beta chain) was identified during a study of naive and memory T cell subsets. At least ten counts were recorded for this clonotype. Germline values: CDR1 LGHNA, CDR2 YNFKEQ. The V end was cut by 4 bases, the J end by 5 bases, with 14 bases between. The CDR3 covers 15 residues. Both TRBC1 and TRBC2 were covered by a beta constant-region primer of two equimolar oligonucleotides. Ligation attached a single-stranded oligonucleotide with a 12-nucleotide UMI and the SP2 primer to the cDNA 3' end. TCRdb re-called the UMI-ligation and nested PCR reads with MiXCR, one entry per CDR3 protein. The sample carries under 35,000 distinct CDR3 sequences, around 11% recorded once.

The gene calls are TRBV4-2 and TRBJ2-2; D ambiguous. This TCR derives from a human donor in good health. Sequencing was carried out using effector memory CD4+ T cells from blood. As for subset: effector memory, CD45RA- CD27-. The chain's CDR3 is CASSPTIFGTGELFF. CDR3 DNA: TGTGCCAGCAGCCCTACCATATTTGGAACCGGGGAGCTGTTTTTT.